Below, 15 T cell receptor beta chains from the same sample are listed, as sequenced in a study of blood T cells in healthy people across ages. With a J-beta primer mix and a sample-barcoded 5' primer, a second PCR ran 7 to 11 cycles. One entry per CDR3 protein results from TCRdb running MiXCR on the 5' RACE reads. This sample has some 710,000 distinct CDR3 sequences, with 22% found just once. Material: blood. These receptors all come from a man between 65 and 79 years old in good health.

This clonotype turned up a few times. The chain couples TRBV13 to TRBJ2-2; tentative D call: TRBD2 (7 bases). This CDR3 region has 16 residues. Germline values: CDR1 PRHDT, CDR2 FYEKMQ (reference sequence). V was clipped by 1 base and J by 4 bases, with 13 bases between them. The CDR3 coding sequence is TGTGCCAGCAGCTTAGATGGCGGGGGCCGCACCGGGGAGCTGTTTTTT. Translated, it gives CASSLDGGGRTGELFF.

This chain joins TRBV10-3 and TRBJ1-2, with D possibly TRBD1 on 6 matching bases. Germline-derived CDR1 and CDR2 are ENHRY and SYGVKD. Between the trimmed V and J ends, which lost 2 bases and 3 bases, there was a span of 13 bases. The CDR3 runs 15 residues. The CDR3 DNA sequence: TGTGCCATCAGTGAGCTTGCTGAGGGGGACTATGGCTACACCTTC. Its translation is CAISELAEGDYGYTF.

The chain couples TRBV6-6 to TRBJ2-3, with 8 positions matching TRBD1. Losses at the gene ends were 2 bases for V and 5 bases for J; bases not matched to a gene: 9. This CDR3 is 16 amino acids long. Germline values: CDR1 MNHNY, CDR2 SVGAGI (reference sequence). CDR3 in DNA: TGTGCCAGCAGTTACGGCCAGGGGGCGTTTAGAGATACGCAGTATTTT. It translates to CASSYGQGAFRDTQYF.

The rearrangement links TRBV20-1 to TRBJ2-6; D perhaps matches TRBD1 (6 bases). Germline lookup yields CDR1 DFQATT and CDR2 SNEGSKA (reference sequence). This CDR3 contains 14 residues. In DNA, the CDR3 is TGCAATGCCAACAGGGTCTCCGGGGCCAACGTCCTGACTTTC. Translated: CNANRVSGANVLTF.

This clonotype was seen a few times. V gene TRBV20-1 combines with J gene TRBJ1-1, with D possibly matching TRBD1 (6 bases). Germline CDR1 is DFQATT and CDR2 is SNEGSKA (reference sequence). This CDR3 is 16 amino acids long. Trimming took 0 bases from V and 0 from J, leaving 14 bases between them. The CDR3 reads CSARDAGDNLNTEAFF. In nucleotides, the CDR3 is TGCAGTGCTAGAGACGCCGGGGACAACTTGAACACTGAAGCTTTCTTT.

This chain joins TRBV24-1 and TRBJ2-1; D could derive from TRBD1 or TRBD2 (6 bases each). The CDR3 contains 15 residues. Looked up from germline, CDR1 is KGHDR and CDR2 is SFDVKD. The germline V and J ends were trimmed by 0 bases and 6 bases, with 11 bases remaining between them. The CDR3, as DNA: TGTGCCACCAGTGATTTGGGAGGGGGGCCCAATGAGCAGTTCTTC. The encoded protein is CATSDLGGGPNEQFF.

This clonotype has just a few counts. The chain combines TRBV5-5 with TRBJ2-5; 7 bases line up with TRBD1. The V gene's germline CDR1 is SGHKS and CDR2 YYEKEE (reference sequence). This CDR3 has 15 residues. J lost 5 bases, V lost 0 bases, and 7 bases had no gene match. The CDR3 region is CASSLADRPGETQYF. CDR3 DNA sequence: TGTGCCAGCAGCTTGGCGGACAGGCCAGGGGAGACCCAGTACTTC. Using reference TRBV5-5 and TRBJ2-5 for the parts outside the CDR3, the full variable domain is DAGVTQSPTHLIKTRGQQVTLRCSPISGHKSVSWYQQVLGQGPQFIFQYYEKEERGRGNFPDRFSARQFPNYSSELNVNALLLGDSALYLCASSLADRPGETQYFGPGTRLLVL.

This clonotype was counted between two and nine times. The chain employs TRBV20-1 and TRBJ2-3; the D is unclear. CDR1 DFQATT and CDR2 SNEGSKA come from the germline V gene (reference sequence). This CDR3 has 14 amino acids. V was cut by 1 base and J by 7 bases, with 15 bases left in between. The CDR3 loop is CSARVPPAVHTQYF. The CDR3 DNA reads as TGCAGTGCTAGAGTCCCGCCCGCGGTTCATACGCAGTATTTT.

The genes are TRBV12-3 or TRBV12-4 and TRBJ1-2; tentatively, D is TRBD1 (6 bases). CDR3 length equals 15 residues. Trimming removed 6 bases at V and 4 bases at J, with 18 bases between. For the CDR3, the DNA is TGTGCCAGCAGCGCTTCCGGGACACAGCTCTATGGCTACACCTTC. This sequence encodes CASSASGTQLYGYTF.

The sample holds a few counts of this clonotype. The CDR3 ends on some other residue instead of the conserved phenylalanine or tryptophan, so this is likely a read error. This CDR3 is CSVEDRWRRCREQYV. The CDR3 DNA reads as TGCAGCGTTGAAGATCGTTGGCGGCGTTGTCGAGAGCAGTACGTC. The chain employs TRBV29-1 and TRBJ2-5; D is undetermined. The germline V and J ends were trimmed by 0 bases and 11 bases, with 22 bases remaining between them. This CDR3 contains 15 residues. The V gene's germline CDR1 is SQVTM and CDR2 ANQGSEA.

The V call is TRBV7-2, the J call TRBJ2-3; D might be TRBD2 (6 bases). The CDR3 is 16 residues long. Trimming cost V 5 bases and J 3 bases, with 18 bases left between them. Germline assignment: CDR1 SGHTA and CDR2 FQGNSA. CDR3: CASSPLPGEVTDTQYF. CDR3 sequence (DNA): TGTGCCAGCAGCCCCCTCCCGGGGGAGGTAACAGATACGCAGTATTTT. Looking up the rest from reference TRBV7-2 and TRBJ2-3 gives the full variable domain: GAGVSQSPSNKVTEKGKDVELRCDPISGHTALYWYRQSLGQGLEFLIYFQGNSAPDKSGLPSDRFSAERTGGSVSTLTIQRTQQEDSAVYLCASSPLPGEVTDTQYFGPGTRLTVL.

The chain is built from TRBV11-2 and TRBJ2-4, with D unresolved. The germline V and J ends were trimmed by 0 bases and 5 bases, with 11 bases remaining between them. Germline lookup yields CDR1 SGHAT and CDR2 FQNNGV. The CDR3 sequence is 15 residues long. CDR3 sequence (DNA): TGTGCCAGCAGCTTAGATCTAGGGAAGCAAAACATTCAGTACTTC. Translating gives CASSLDLGKQNIQYF.

CDR3 residues: CASSLDGLVNTQYF. CDR3 sequence (DNA): TGTGCCAGCAGTTTAGATGGACTAGTCAATACGCAGTATTTT. This chain connects TRBV12-3 or TRBV12-4 to TRBJ2-3; TRBD2 matches 7 bases. V gave up 1 base and J gave up 7 bases; unmatched junction bases: 5. This CDR3 is built from 14 residues.

The table lists this clonotype with a few counts. The chain combines TRBV7-9 with TRBJ2-7, with 8 bases aligning to TRBD1. CDR1 is SEHNR and CDR2 is FQNEAQ in the germline V gene (reference sequence). CDR3 length equals 16 residues. J gave up 6 bases and V 4 bases, and 14 bases lay outside the gene matches. CDR3: CASSSWDRPPFGEQYF. In DNA form, the CDR3 reads TGTGCCAGCAGCTCATGGGACAGGCCCCCCTTTGGCGAGCAGTACTTC.

The chain recombines TRBV5-1 with TRBJ1-2; no firm D call. The CDR3 length is 13 residues. CDR1 and CDR2 from the germline V gene are SGHRS and YFSETQ. Trimming cost V 2 bases and J 7 bases, with 12 bases left between them. CDR3 in DNA: TGCGCCAGCAGCTTAGGAGGGAGTACTGGCTACACCTTC. Its protein product is CASSLGGSTGYTF.